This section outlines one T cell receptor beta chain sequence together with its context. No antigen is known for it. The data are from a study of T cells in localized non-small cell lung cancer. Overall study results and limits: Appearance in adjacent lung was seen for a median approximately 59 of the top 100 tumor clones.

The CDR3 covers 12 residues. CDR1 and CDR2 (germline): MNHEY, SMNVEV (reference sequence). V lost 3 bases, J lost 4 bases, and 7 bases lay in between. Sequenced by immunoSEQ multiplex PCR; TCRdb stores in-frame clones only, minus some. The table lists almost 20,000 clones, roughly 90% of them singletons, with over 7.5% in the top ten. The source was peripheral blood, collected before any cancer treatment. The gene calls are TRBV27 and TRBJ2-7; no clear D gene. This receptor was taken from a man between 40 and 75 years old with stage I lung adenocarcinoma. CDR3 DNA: TGTGCCAGCAGTTTTCGGAGTTACGAGCAGTACTTC. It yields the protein CASSFRSYEQYF.